What follows describes a single T cell receptor (beta chain). The CDR3 spans 15 residues. Germline V lookup: CDR1 WSHSY, CDR2 SAAADI. J gave up 1 base and V 3 bases, and 4 bases lay outside the gene matches. This sample was included in a study of blood T cell repertoires in COVID-19. In the original processing: Nucleated cell number was recorded as an estimate derived from reference gene primer amplification. TCRdb keeps only in-frame clones here, not all; method: immunoSEQ multiplex PCR. V, J and clone size derive from that table, while D and trimming were established from the DNA sequence. The sample consists of some 200,000 clones, around three quarters of them appearing once.

What was sequenced was peripheral blood. The V and J genes are TRBV10-2 and TRBJ2-7, with 9 nucleotides matching TRBD2. The sequence derives from a woman between 65 and 79 years old with acute or convalescent COVID-19. The CDR3 loop reads CASSDGGGASYEQYF. CDR3 DNA sequence: TGCGCCAGCAGTGACGGCGGGGGGGCTTCCTACGAGCAGTACTTC.